The clone carrying this T cell receptor (beta chain) was found a few times. As yet, its antigen is unknown. V was shortened by 4 bases and J by 3 bases, with 17 bases between the two germline ends. CDR1 and CDR2 from the germline V gene are MNHEY and SVGAGI. The CDR3 spans 16 residues. Investigators profiled TCR beta VDJ and CDR3 from genomic DNA template. Via MiXCR, TCRdb re-called the reads, giving one row per CDR3 protein. The table includes more than 150,000 distinct CDR3 sequences, around 50% detected once. The source of the sample is a study of CD8+CD57+ T cells in acquired aplastic anemia. Across the whole study: The mean DNA yield obtained from sorted CD4+ and CD8+ cells came to 3.2 ug. Findings of the study overall: Almost 30 shared CD8+ CDR3s appeared highly expressed within patients' immunodominant clones.

Patients included in sequencing had previously demonstrated CD8+CD57+ cell expansion by flow cytometry. The rearrangement joins TRBV6-5 to TRBJ2-3, with a tentative D call TRBD2 (7 bases). The sequenced material came from sorted CD4+, CD8+, or CD8+CD57+ T cells (not recorded which) from PBMCs. This receptor was obtained from a human donor with aplastic anemia. In DNA form, the CDR3 reads TGTGCCAGCAGTTCGGGGGGCGGGGGTAGAACAGATACGCAGTATTTT. Translated: CASSSGGGGRTDTQYF.